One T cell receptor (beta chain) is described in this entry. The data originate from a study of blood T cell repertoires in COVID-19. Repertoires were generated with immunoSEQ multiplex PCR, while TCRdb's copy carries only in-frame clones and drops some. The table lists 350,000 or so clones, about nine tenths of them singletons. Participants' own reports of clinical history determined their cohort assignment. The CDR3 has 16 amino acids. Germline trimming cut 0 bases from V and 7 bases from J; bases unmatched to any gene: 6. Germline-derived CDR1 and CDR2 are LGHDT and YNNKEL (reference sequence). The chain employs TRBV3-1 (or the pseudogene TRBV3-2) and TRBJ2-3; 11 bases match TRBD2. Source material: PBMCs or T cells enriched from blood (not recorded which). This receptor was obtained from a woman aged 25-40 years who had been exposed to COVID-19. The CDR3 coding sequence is TGTGCCAGCAGCCAAGACGGGGGGACTAGCGGTCATACGCAGTATTTT. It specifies CASSQDGGTSGHTQYF.